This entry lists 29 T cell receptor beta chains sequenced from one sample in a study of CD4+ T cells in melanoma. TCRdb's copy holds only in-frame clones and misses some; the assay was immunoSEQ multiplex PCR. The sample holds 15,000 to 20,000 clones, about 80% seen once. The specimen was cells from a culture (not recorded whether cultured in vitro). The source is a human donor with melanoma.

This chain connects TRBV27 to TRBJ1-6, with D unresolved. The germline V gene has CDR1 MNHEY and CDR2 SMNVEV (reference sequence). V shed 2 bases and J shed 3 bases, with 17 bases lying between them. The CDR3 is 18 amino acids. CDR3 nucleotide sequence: TGTGCCAGCAGTTTACGGCGGGCCCAAGGAGTCTATAATTCACCCCTCCACTTT. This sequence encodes CASSLRRAQGVYNSPLHF.

The CDR3 nucleotides are TGTGCCAGCAGTGAAACAGGGAGGTCTGGAAACACCATATATTTT. It encodes CASSETGRSGNTIYF. V gene TRBV2 combines with J gene TRBJ1-3, with D perhaps TRBD1 (6 bases). CDR1 and CDR2 from the germline V gene are SNHLY and FYNNEI. The CDR3 contains 15 residues. Trimming left V 2 bases short and J 1 base short, with 9 bases between.

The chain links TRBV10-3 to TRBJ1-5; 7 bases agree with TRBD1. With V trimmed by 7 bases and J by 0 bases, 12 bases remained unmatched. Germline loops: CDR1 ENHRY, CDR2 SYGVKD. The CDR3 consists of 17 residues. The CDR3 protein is CAITYRDRQYSNQPQHF. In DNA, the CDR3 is TGTGCCATCACCTACAGGGACAGACAATATAGCAATCAGCCCCAGCATTTT.

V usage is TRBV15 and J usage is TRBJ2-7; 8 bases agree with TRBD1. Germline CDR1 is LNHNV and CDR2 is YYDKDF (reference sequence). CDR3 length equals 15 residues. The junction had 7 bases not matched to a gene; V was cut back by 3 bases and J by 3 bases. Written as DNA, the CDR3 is TGTGCCACCAGCAGGGGCGGGACAGGACACTACGAGCAGTACTTC. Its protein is CATSRGGTGHYEQYF. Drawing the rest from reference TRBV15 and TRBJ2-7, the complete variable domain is DAMVIQNPRYQVTQFGKPVTLSCSQTLNHNVMYWYQQKSSQAPKLLFHYYDKDFNNEADTPDNFQSRRPNTSFCFLDIRSPGLGDTAMYLCATSRGGTGHYEQYFGPGTRLTVT.

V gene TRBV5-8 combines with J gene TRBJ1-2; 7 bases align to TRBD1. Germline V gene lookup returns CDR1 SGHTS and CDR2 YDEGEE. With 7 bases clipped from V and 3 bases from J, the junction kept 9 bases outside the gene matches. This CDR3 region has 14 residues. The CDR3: CASGVTGLDYGYTF. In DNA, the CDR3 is TGTGCCAGCGGCGTGACAGGGCTCGACTATGGCTACACCTTC.

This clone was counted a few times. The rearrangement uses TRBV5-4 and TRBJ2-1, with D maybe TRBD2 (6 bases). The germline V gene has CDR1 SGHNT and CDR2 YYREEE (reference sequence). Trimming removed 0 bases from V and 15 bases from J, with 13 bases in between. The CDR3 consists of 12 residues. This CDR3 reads CASSLGAGGPFF. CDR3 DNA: TGTGCCAGCAGCTTGGGGGCCGGAGGGCCGTTCTTC. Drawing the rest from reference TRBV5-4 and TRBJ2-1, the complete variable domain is ETGVTQSPTHLIKTRGQQVTLRCSSQSGHNTVSWYQQALGQGPQFIFQYYREEENGRGNFPPRFSGLQFPNYSSELNVNALELDDSALYLCASSLGAGGPFFGPGTRLTVL.

CDR3 protein: CASSGTGRDQPQHF. The CDR3 DNA reads as TGTGCCAGCAGTGGGACAGGGCGCGATCAGCCCCAGCATTTT. The chain links TRBV2 to TRBJ1-5, with 8 bases identical to TRBD1. The length of the CDR3 is 14 residues. The V gene's germline CDR1 is SNHLY and CDR2 FYNNEI. V gave up 4 bases and J gave up 5 bases; unmatched junction bases: 4.

The CDR3 sequence: CASRLEGAGEQYF. The DNA for the CDR3 is TGCGCCAGCCGGCTGGAGGGCGCGGGGGAGCAGTACTTC. The chain combines TRBV10-2 with TRBJ2-7; TRBD2 is a possible D gene (6 bases). This CDR3 has 13 amino acids. The V end lost 8 bases, the J end lost 7 bases, and 18 bases lay between the germline ends. The germline gives CDR1 WSHSY, CDR2 SAAADI.

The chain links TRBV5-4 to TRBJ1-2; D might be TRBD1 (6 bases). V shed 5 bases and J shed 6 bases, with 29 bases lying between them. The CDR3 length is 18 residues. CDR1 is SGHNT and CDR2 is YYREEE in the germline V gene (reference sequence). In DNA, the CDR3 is TGTGCCAGCAGAGATCCTTTTCCCGCAGGGGACCGGCCCGATGGCTACACCTTC. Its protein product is CASRDPFPAGDRPDGYTF. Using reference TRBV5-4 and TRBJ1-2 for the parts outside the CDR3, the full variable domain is ETGVTQSPTHLIKTRGQQVTLRCSSQSGHNTVSWYQQALGQGPQFIFQYYREEENGRGNFPPRFSGLQFPNYSSELNVNALELDDSALYLCASRDPFPAGDRPDGYTFGSGTRLTVV.

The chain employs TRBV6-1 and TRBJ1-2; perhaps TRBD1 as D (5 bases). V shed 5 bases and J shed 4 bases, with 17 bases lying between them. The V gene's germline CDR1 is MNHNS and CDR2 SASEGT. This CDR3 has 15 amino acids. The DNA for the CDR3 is TGTGCCAGCAGTAGGGAGGGGTTGGGGGGCTATGGCTACACCTTC. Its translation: CASSREGLGGYGYTF.

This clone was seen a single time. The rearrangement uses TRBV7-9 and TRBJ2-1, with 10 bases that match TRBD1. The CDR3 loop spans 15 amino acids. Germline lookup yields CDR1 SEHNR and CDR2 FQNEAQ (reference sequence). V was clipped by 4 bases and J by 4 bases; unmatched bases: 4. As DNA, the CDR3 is TGTGCCAGCAGCTACGGGACAGGGGCGTACAATGAGCAGTTCTTC. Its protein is CASSYGTGAYNEQFF.

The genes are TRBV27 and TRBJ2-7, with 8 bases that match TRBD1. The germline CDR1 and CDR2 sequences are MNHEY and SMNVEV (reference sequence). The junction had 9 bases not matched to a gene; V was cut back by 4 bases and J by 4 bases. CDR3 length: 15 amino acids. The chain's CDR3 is CASSSWTGRGYEQYF. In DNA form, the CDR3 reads TGTGCCAGCAGTTCTTGGACAGGGCGCGGTTACGAGCAGTACTTC.

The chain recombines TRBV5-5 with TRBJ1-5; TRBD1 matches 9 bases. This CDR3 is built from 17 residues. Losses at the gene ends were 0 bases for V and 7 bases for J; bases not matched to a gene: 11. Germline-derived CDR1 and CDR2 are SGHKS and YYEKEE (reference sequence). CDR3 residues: CASSLDFFDRGGQPQHF. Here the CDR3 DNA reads TGTGCCAGCAGCTTGGATTTCTTCGACAGGGGGGGACAGCCCCAGCATTTT.

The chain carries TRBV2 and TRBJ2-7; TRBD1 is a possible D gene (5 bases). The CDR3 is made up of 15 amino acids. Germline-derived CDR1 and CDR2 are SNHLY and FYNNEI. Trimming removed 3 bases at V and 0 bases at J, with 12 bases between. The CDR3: CASSDRTRSSYEQYF. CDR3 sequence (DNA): TGTGCCAGCAGTGACCGGACAAGGAGCTCCTACGAGCAGTACTTC.

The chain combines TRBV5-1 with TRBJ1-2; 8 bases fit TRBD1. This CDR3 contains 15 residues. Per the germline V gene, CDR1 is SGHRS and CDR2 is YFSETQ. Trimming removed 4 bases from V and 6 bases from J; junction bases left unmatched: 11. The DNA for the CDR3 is TGCGCCAGCAGCCAAGGGACAGGCGTTCTGGATGGCTACACCTTC. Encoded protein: CASSQGTGVLDGYTF.

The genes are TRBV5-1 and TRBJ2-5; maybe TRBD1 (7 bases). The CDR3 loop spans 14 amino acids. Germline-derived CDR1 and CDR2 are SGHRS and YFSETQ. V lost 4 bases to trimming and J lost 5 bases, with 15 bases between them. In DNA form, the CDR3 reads TGCGCCAGCAGCGCGGGACAGTCGTTTGAGACCCAGTACTTC. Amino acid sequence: CASSAGQSFETQYF. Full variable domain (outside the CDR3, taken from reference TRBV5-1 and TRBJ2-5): KAGVTQTPRYLIKTRGQQVTLSCSPISGHRSVSWYQQTPGQGLQFLFEYFSETQRNKGNFPGRFSGRQFSNSRSEMNVSTLELGDSALYLCASSAGQSFETQYFGPGTRLLVL.

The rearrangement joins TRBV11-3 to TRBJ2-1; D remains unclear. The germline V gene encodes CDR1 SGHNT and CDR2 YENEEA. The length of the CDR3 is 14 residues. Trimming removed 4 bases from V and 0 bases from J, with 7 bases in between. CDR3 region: CASSSSLSYNEQFF. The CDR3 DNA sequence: TGTGCCAGCAGCTCGAGCCTCTCCTACAATGAGCAGTTCTTC.

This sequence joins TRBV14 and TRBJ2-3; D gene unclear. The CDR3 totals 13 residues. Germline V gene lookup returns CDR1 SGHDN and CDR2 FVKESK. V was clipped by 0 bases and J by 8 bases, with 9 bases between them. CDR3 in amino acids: CASSQDAFGTQYF. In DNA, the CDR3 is TGTGCCAGCAGCCAAGATGCGTTTGGTACGCAGTATTTT.

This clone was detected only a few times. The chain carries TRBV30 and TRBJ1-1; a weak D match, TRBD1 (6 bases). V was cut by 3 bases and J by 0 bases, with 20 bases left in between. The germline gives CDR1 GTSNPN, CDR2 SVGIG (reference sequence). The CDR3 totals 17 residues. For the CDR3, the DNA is TGTGCCTGGAGGCACGGGGGGGGGCGAGGAATGAACACTGAAGCTTTCTTT. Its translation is CAWRHGGGRGMNTEAFF.

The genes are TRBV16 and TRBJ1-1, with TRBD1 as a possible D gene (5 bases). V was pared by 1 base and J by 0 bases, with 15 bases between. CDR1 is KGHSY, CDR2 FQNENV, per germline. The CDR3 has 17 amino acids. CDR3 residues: CASSQFKNLGLNTEAFF. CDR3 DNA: TGTGCCAGCAGCCAATTTAAGAATTTGGGACTGAACACTGAAGCTTTCTTT.

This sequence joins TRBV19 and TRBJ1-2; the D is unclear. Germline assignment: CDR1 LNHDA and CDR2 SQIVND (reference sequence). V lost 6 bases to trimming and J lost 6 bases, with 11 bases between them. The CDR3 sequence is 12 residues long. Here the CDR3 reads CASSETLDGYTF. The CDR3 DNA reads TGTGCCAGTAGCGAGACACTTGATGGCTACACCTTC.

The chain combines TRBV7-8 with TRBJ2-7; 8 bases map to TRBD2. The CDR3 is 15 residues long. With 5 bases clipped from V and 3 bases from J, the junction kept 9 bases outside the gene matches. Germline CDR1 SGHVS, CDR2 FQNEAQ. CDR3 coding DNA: TGTGCCAGCAGCCCCGGGGGGGATCCGCGCTACGAGCAGTACTTC. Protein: CASSPGGDPRYEQYF.

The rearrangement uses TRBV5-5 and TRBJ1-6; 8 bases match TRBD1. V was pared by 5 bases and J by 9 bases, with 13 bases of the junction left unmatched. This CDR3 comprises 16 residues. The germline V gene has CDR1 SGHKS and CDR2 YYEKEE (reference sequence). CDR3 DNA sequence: TGTGCCAGCAGGGGCACCCCGGGACAGGCGGGTTCACCCCTCCACTTT. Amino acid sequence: CASRGTPGQAGSPLHF.

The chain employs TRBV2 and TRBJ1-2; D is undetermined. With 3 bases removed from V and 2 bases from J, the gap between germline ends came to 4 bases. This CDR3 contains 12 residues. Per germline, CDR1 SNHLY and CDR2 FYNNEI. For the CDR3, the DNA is TGTGCCAGCAGTGACAGGAACTATGGCTACACCTTC. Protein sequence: CASSDRNYGYTF.

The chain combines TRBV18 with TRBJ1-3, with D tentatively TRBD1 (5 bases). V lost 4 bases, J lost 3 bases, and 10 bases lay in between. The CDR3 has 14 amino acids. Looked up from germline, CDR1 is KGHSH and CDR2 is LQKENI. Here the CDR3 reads CASSLQGGGNTIYF. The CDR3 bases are TGTGCCAGCTCACTGCAGGGAGGTGGAAACACCATATATTTT. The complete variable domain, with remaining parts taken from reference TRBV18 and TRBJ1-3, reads NAGVMQNPRHLVRRRGQEARLRCSPMKGHSHVYWYRQLPEEGLKFMVYLQKENIIDESGMPKERFSAEFPKEGPSILRIQQVVRGDSAAYFCASSLQGGGNTIYFGEGSWLTVV.

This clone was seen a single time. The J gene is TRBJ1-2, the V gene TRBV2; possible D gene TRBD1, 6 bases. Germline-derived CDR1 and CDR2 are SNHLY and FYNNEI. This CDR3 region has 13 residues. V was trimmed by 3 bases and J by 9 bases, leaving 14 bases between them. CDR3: CASSDEGGLSYTF. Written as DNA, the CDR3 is TGTGCCAGCAGTGATGAGGGGGGACTGAGCTACACCTTC.

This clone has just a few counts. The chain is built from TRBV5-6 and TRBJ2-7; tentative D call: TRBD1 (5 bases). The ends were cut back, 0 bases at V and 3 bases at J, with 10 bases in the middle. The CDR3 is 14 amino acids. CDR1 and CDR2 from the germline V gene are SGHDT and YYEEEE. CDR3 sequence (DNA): TGTGCCAGCAGCTTGGCCCAGGGATACTACGAGCAGTACTTC. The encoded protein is CASSLAQGYYEQYF.

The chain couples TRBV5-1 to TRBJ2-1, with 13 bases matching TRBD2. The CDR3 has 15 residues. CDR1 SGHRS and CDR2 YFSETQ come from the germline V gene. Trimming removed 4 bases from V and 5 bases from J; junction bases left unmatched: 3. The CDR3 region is CASSRGTSGDNEQFF. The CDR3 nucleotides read TGCGCCAGCAGCCGTGGGACTAGCGGGGACAATGAGCAGTTCTTC.

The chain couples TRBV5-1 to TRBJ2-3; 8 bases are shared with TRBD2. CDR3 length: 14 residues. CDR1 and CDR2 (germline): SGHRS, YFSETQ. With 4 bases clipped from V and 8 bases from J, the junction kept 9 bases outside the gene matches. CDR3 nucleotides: TGCGCCAGCAGCCCGAGCGGGGGATTGGGTACGCAGTATTTT. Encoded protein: CASSPSGGLGTQYF. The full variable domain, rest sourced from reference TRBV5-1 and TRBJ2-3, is KAGVTQTPRYLIKTRGQQVTLSCSPISGHRSVSWYQQTPGQGLQFLFEYFSETQRNKGNFPGRFSGRQFSNSRSEMNVSTLELGDSALYLCASSPSGGLGTQYFGPGTRLTVL.